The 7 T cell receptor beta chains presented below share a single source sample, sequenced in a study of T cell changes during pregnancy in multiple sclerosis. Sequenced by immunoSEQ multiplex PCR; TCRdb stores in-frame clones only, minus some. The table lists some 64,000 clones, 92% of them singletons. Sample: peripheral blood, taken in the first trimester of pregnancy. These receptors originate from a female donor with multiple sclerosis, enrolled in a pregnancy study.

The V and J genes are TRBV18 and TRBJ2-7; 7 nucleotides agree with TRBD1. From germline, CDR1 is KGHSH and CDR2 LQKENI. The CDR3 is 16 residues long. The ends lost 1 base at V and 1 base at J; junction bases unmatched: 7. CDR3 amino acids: CASSPLPQGVSYEQYF. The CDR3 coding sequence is TGTGCCAGCTCACCACTTCCGCAGGGGGTTTCCTACGAGCAGTACTTC.

DNA of the CDR3: TGTGCCAGTAGTAAAATTGAGACAGGGTACCAAGAGACCCAGTACTTC. Translating it yields CASSKIETGYQETQYF. V usage is TRBV19 and J usage is TRBJ2-5; 7 nucleotides agree with TRBD1. The V segment lost 4 bases and the J segment 0 bases; nucleotides outside the gene matches: 8. This CDR3 is 16 amino acids long. Germline values: CDR1 LNHDA, CDR2 SQIVND (reference sequence).

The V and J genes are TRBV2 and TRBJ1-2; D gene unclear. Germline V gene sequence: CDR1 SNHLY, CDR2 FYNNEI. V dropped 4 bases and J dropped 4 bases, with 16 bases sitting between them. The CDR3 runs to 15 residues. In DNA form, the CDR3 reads TGTGCCAGCAGTGCCGCTCGGCAGGCCAGCTATGGCTACACCTTC. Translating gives CASSAARQASYGYTF.

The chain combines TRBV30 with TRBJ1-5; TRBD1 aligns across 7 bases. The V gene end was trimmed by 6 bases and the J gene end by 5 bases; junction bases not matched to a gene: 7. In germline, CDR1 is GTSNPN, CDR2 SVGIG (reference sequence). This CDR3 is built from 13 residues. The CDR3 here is CACSGGRDQPQHF. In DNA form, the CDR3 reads TGTGCCTGTTCAGGGGGACGGGATCAGCCCCAGCATTTT.

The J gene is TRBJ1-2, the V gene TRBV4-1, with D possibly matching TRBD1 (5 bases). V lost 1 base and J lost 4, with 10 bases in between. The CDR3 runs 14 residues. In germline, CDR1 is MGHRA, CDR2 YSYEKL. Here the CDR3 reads CASSQGTTGYGYTF. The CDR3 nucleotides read TGCGCCAGCAGCCAAGGGACAACAGGCTATGGCTACACCTTC.

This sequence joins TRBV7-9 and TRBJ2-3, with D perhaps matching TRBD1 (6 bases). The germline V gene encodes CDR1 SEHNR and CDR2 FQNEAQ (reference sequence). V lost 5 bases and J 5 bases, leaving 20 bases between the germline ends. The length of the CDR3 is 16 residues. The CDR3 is CASSPIVGATKDTQYF. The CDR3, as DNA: TGTGCCAGCAGCCCTATTGTGGGGGCTACTAAAGATACGCAGTATTTT.

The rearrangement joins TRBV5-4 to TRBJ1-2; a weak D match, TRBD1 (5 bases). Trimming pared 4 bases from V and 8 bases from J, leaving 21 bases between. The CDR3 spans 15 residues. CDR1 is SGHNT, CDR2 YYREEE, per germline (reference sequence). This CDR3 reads CASSLPGGSGLGYTF. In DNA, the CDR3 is TGTGCCAGCAGCCTGCCTGGGGGGTCCGGGCTGGGCTACACCTTC.